This T cell receptor beta chain appears in the sequencing data of a study of neurological immune-mediated disorders. Trimming removed 6 bases at V and 5 bases at J, with 13 bases between. Germline V CDR1 and CDR2: SGHTA, FQGNSA. There are 13 residues in the CDR3. This clonotype was seen ten or more times. TCRdb processed the 5' RACE reads anew with MiXCR; each CDR3 protein has one entry. The sample shows 65,000 to 95,000 distinct CDR3 sequences, 4.5% to 6.5% of them seen only once. Sequenced: PBMCs. The rearrangement joins TRBV7-2 to TRBJ2-5; the D gene is possibly TRBD1 (7 bases). This receptor was identified in a woman aged 25 to 45 with multiple sclerosis. CDR3 amino acids: CASSRTGGETQYF. CDR3 coding DNA: TGTGCCAGCAGTCGGACAGGAGGGGAGACCCAGTACTTC.